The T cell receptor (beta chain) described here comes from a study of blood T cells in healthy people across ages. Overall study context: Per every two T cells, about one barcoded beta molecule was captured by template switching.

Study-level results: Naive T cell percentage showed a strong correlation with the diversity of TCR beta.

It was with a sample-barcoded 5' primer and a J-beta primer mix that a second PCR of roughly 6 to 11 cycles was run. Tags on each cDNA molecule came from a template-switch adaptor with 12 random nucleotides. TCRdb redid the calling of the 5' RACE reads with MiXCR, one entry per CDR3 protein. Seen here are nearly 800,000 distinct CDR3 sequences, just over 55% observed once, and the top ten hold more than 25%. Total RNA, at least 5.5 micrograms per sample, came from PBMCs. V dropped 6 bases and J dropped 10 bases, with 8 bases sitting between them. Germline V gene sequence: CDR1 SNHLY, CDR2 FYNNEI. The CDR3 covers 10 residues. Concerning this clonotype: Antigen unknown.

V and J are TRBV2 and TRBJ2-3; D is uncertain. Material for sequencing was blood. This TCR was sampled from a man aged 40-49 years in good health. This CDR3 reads CASRGKPQYF. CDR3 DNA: TGTGCCAGCAGGGGCAAGCCGCAGTATTTT.